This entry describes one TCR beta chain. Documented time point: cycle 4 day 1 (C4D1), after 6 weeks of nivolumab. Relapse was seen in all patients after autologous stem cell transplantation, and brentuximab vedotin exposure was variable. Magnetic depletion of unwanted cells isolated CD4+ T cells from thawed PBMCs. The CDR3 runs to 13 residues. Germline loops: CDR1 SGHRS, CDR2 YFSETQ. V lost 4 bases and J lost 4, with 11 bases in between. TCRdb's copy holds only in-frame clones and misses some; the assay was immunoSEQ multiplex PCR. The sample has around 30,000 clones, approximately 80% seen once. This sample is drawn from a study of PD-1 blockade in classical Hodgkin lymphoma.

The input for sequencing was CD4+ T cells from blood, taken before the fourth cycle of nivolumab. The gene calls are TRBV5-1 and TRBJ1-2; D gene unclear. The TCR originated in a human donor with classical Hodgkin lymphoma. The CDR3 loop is CASSQDGGYGYTF. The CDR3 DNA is TGCGCCAGCAGCCAGGACGGAGGCTATGGCTACACCTTC.